This TCR beta chain is drawn from a study of blood T cell repertoires in COVID-19. Study-level information: Samples taken during acute and convalescent COVID-19 were collected in the United States, Italy and Spain. Sample material is recorded as cDNA or gDNA derived from T cells, B-cell-depleted T cells, or PBMCs.

In the study's own analysis: Cell counts per sample came from amplifying reference gene primers. Generated by immunoSEQ multiplex PCR, the TCRdb table keeps only in-frame clones and is missing some. The DNA gave D and trimming, while V, J and clone size come from that table. The table lists tens of thousands of clones, roughly three quarters of them singletons. The clonotype originates from a human donor in a cohort sampled during active COVID-19. The sequenced material came from peripheral blood.

For the CDR3, the DNA is TGCAGTGCCCCAGGTGCGACTGAAGCTTTCTTT. Encoded protein: CSAPGATEAFF. J is TRBJ1-1 and V is TRBV20-1; no clear D. This CDR3 has 11 amino acids. Germline CDR1 reads DFQATT; CDR2 reads SNEGSKA (reference sequence). With 6 bases removed from V and 5 bases from J, the gap between germline ends came to 10 bases.